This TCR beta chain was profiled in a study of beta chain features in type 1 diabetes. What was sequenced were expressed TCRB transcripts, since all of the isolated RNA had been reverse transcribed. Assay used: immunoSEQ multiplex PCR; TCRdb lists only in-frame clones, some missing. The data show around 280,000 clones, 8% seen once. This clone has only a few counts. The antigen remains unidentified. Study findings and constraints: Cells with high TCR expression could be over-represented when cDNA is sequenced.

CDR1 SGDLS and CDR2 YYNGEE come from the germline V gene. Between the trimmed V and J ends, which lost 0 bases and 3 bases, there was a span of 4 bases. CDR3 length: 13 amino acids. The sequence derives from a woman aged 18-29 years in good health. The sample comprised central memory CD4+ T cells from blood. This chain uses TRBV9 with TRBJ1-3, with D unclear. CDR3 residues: CASSVVGGNTIYF. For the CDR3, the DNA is TGTGCCAGCAGCGTAGTGGGTGGAAACACCATATATTTT.